This T cell receptor (beta chain) was identified during a study of T cell changes during pregnancy in multiple sclerosis. Some clones are missing from TCRdb's copy, which holds only in-frame ones; the method was immunoSEQ multiplex PCR. The table includes 40,000 to 65,000 clones, approximately 92% detected once. Comment on this clone: Distinct nucleotide sequences in the sample also encode this CDR3.

CDR3 length equals 14 residues. Trimming took 4 bases from V and 0 from J, leaving 8 bases between them. CDR1 and CDR2 from the germline V gene are SGDLS and YYNGEE. Sample: CD4+ T cells from peripheral blood mononuclear cells, taken in the third trimester of pregnancy. The chain combines TRBV9 with TRBJ2-1; tentatively, D is TRBD1 (6 bases). This receptor was obtained from a female donor with multiple sclerosis, enrolled in a pregnancy study. CDR3 residues: CASSKTGSYNEQFF. The CDR3 coding sequence is TGTGCCAGCAGCAAGACAGGCTCCTACAATGAGCAGTTCTTC.